The 9 T cell receptor beta chains listed next were all sequenced from one sample in a study of a mutant IDH1 vaccine in newly diagnosed glioma. The method was immunoSEQ multiplex PCR; TCRdb's version includes in-frame clones alone and lacks a portion of them. The data show around 120,000 clones, with around 80% seen just once and less than 7% held by the top ten. Time point described: week 11, during vaccination. With topical imiquimod, each dose of the vaccine consisted of 300 ug of mutant IDH1 20-mer peptide. These TCRs' antigens remain unknown. The sequences come from PBMCs, collected from a glioma patient whose treatment included an IDH1 peptide vaccine. The receptors stem from a middle-aged man with glioma.

This rearrangement joins TRBV27 to TRBJ2-1; 9 bases align to TRBD1. Losses at the gene ends were 7 bases for V and 9 bases for J; bases not matched to a gene: 13. This CDR3 has 15 amino acids. The germline V gene has CDR1 MNHEY and CDR2 SMNVEV (reference sequence). CDR3 nucleotide sequence: TGTGCCAGCACCTTAACAGGGGGCGCCGGGGGTGAGCAGTTCTTC. As protein: CASTLTGGAGGEQFF.

Note on this clone: Different DNA sequences within this sample yield the same CDR3. The chain joins TRBV19 to TRBJ2-7, with 8 bases that match TRBD1. V dropped 3 bases and J dropped 0; count of bases not matched to a gene: 4. The CDR3 has 15 amino acids. Germline V CDR1 and CDR2: LNHDA, SQIVND (reference sequence). The CDR3 DNA reads TGTGCCAGTAGTATTGGGGGGACAGGCTCCTACGAGCAGTACTTC. Amino acids: CASSIGGTGSYEQYF.

The J gene is TRBJ1-1, the V gene TRBV19; unclear D gene. Germline V gene sequence: CDR1 LNHDA, CDR2 SQIVND (reference sequence). The V end lost 5 bases, the J end lost 1 base, and 14 bases lay between the germline ends. This CDR3 region has 15 residues. CDR3 protein: CASSPHGRRNTEAFF. In DNA form, the CDR3 reads TGTGCCAGTAGTCCTCACGGGAGGAGGAACACTGAAGCTTTCTTT.

This clone was recorded a few times. The chain uses TRBV9 and TRBJ1-5; D might be TRBD1 (6 bases). V lost 3 bases to trimming and J lost 0 bases, with 10 bases between them. The CDR3 extends over 15 amino acids. Per the germline V gene, CDR1 is SGDLS and CDR2 is YYNGEE. The CDR3 protein is CASSATGASNQPQHF. CDR3 bases: TGTGCCAGCAGCGCGACAGGAGCTAGCAATCAGCCCCAGCATTTT.

The sample holds a few counts of this clone. The V gene is TRBV5-1, the J gene TRBJ1-1; tentatively, D is TRBD1 (6 bases). Germline-derived CDR1 and CDR2 are SGHRS and YFSETQ. Trimming stripped 0 bases from V and 5 bases from J, with 11 bases between. The CDR3 contains 14 residues. The chain's CDR3 is CASSLDRAGTEAFF. Written as DNA, the CDR3 is TGCGCCAGCAGCTTGGACAGGGCAGGTACTGAAGCTTTCTTT.

This clone was detected many times. The rearrangement links TRBV2 to TRBJ1-3; no definite D call. The germline V gene has CDR1 SNHLY and CDR2 FYNNEI. V lost 7 bases and J 4 bases, leaving 11 bases between the germline ends. The CDR3 length is 13 residues. Written as DNA, the CDR3 is TGTGCCAGCAACGGGGTAGGCGGAAACACCATATATTTT. Translation: CASNGVGGNTIYF.

The genes are TRBV5-4 and TRBJ1-1; weak D call: TRBD1 (6 bases). CDR1 and CDR2 from the germline V gene are SGHNT and YYREEE (reference sequence). There are 15 residues in the CDR3. Trimming left V 0 bases short and J 7 bases short, with 16 bases between. In DNA form, the CDR3 reads TGTGCCAGCAGCTTGGGGGGGGCAGGTGCACTTGAAGCTTTCTTT. As protein: CASSLGGAGALEAFF.

This sequence joins TRBV7-2 and TRBJ2-7; D uncertain. V was shortened by 5 bases and J by 0 bases, with 14 bases between the two germline ends. The CDR3 length is 15 residues. Germline CDR1 reads SGHTA; CDR2 reads FQGNSA. The CDR3 sequence is CASSLSPLASYEQYF. Written as DNA, the CDR3 is TGTGCCAGCAGCCTTAGTCCTTTGGCCTCCTACGAGCAGTACTTC.

The rearrangement links TRBV15 to TRBJ2-1; D could derive from TRBD1 or TRBD2 (5 bases each). CDR3 size: 15 residues. Between the trimmed V and J ends, which lost 0 bases and 8 bases, there was a span of 14 bases. CDR1 LNHNV and CDR2 YYDKDF come from the germline V gene (reference sequence). DNA for the CDR3: TGTGCCACCAGCAGAGATCCGGGACCCGGGGATGAGCAGTTCTTC. Amino acid sequence: CATSRDPGPGDEQFF.